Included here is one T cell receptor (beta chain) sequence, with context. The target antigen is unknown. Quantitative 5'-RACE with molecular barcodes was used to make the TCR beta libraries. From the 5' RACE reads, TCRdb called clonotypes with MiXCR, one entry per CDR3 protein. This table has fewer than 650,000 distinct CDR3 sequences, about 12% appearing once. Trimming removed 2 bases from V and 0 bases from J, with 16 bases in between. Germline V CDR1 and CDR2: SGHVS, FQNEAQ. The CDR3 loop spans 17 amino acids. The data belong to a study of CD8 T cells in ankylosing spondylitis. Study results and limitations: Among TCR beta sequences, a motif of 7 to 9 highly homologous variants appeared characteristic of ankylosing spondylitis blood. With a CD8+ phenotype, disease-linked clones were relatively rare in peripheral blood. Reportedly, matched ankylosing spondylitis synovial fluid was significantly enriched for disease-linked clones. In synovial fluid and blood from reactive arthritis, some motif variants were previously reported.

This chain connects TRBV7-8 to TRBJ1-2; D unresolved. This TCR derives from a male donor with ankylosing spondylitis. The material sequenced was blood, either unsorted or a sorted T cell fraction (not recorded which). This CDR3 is CASSLSFPQVANYGYTF. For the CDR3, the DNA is TGTGCCAGCAGCTTAAGTTTTCCCCAGGTTGCTAACTATGGCTACACCTTC.